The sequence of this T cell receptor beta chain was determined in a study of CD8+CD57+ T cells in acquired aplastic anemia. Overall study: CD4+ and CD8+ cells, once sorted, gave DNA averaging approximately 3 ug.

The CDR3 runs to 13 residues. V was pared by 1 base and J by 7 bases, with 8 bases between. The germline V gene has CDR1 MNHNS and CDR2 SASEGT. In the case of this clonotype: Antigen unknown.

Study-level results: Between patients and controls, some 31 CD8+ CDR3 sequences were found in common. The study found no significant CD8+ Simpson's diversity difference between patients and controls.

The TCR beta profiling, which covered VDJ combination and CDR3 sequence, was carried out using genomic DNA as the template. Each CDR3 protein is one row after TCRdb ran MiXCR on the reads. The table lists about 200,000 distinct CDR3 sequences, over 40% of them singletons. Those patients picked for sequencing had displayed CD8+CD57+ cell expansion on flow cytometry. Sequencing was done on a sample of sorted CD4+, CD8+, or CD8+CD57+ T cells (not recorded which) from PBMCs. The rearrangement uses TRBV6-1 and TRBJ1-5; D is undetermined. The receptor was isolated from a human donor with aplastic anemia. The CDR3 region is CASSEGYEQPQHF. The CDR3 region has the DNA TGTGCCAGCAGTGAAGGCTACGAGCAGCCCCAGCATTTT.